What follows are 30 T cell receptor beta chains derived from one specimen sequenced in a study of T cells in Graves' hyperthyroidism and ophthalmopathy. Using RNA transcripts as the source, TCR beta CDR3 regions were amplified. Initially, a first-round RT-PCR of the TCR CDR3 employed the HTBI primer set. TCRdb reprocessed the multiplex PCR reads with MiXCR, giving one entry per CDR3 protein. The sample comprises some 510,000 distinct CDR3 sequences, under 25% of which are singletons, and more than 20% rests with the top ten. Sequencing used blood. These receptors originate from a man aged 18 to 35 with Graves' hyperthyroidism.

This clonotype was detected a few times. The rearrangement joins TRBV13 to TRBJ2-7; 8 bases align to TRBD2. V trimming: 4 bases; J trimming: 3 bases; junction bases outside the gene matches: 5. This CDR3 has 14 amino acids. Per the germline V gene, CDR1 is PRHDT and CDR2 is FYEKMQ (reference sequence). This CDR3 is CASSYSGINYEQYF. DNA for the CDR3: TGTGCCAGCAGCTATAGCGGGATTAACTACGAGCAGTACTTC.

This clonotype has just one count. The chain recombines TRBV2 with TRBJ2-7; 7 nucleotides align to TRBD2. The CDR3 has 14 residues. The V segment lost 8 bases and the J segment 0 bases; nucleotides outside the gene matches: 7. Germline CDR1 and CDR2: SNHLY and FYNNEI. As DNA, the CDR3 is TGTGCCAGCGGGAGGGCAGGGATCTCCTACGAGCAGTACTTC. Protein: CASGRAGISYEQYF. Full variable domain (remainder filled in from reference TRBV2 and TRBJ2-7): EPEVTQTPSHQVTQMGQEVILRCVPISNHLYFYWYRQILGQKVEFLVSFYNNEISEKSEIFDDQFSVERPDGSNFTLKIRSTKLEDSAMYFCASGRAGISYEQYFGPGTRLTVT.

The chain employs TRBV19 and TRBJ2-2, with D unclear. Germline V gives CDR1 LNHDA, CDR2 SQIVND (reference sequence). V was trimmed by 3 bases and J by 9 bases, leaving 8 bases between them. The CDR3 extends over 12 amino acids. CDR3 amino acids: CASSISQRELFF. The CDR3 nucleotides read TGTGCCAGTAGTATTTCTCAGCGGGAGCTGTTTTTT.

J is TRBJ2-7 and V is TRBV12-3 or TRBV12-4; 7 bases are a match to TRBD1. V dropped 6 bases and J dropped 6; count of bases not matched to a gene: 8. The CDR3 is made up of 13 amino acids. For the CDR3, the DNA is TGTGCCAGCAGCCAGGGGCCAGGGGGCGAGCAGTACTTC. Its protein product is CASSQGPGGEQYF.

The sample holds many counts of this clonotype. The J gene is TRBJ1-5, the V gene TRBV6-2 or TRBV6-3; no clear D gene. Germline-derived CDR1 and CDR2 are MNHEY and SVGEGT. CDR3 length equals 14 residues. Trimming took 5 bases from V and 1 from J, leaving 9 bases between them. DNA for the CDR3: TGTGCCAGCAGTACAAGACGGAGCAATCAGCCCCAGCATTTT. It yields the protein CASSTRRSNQPQHF.

In regard to this clonotype: Possible read error: a much larger clone is one base away. This chain links TRBV5-1 with TRBJ1-1; 8 bases fit TRBD1. The CDR3 is 15 residues long. Germline CDR1 SGHRS, CDR2 YFSETQ. In DNA form, the CDR3 reads TGCGCCGGCAGCTTGGATGGACAGGGTTGGACTGAAGCTTTCTTT. This encodes CAGSLDGQGWTEAFF. Drawing the rest from reference TRBV5-1 and TRBJ1-1, the complete variable domain is KAGVTQTPRYLIKTRGQQVTLSCSPISGHRSVSWYQQTPGQGLQFLFEYFSETQRNKGNFPGRFSGRQFSNSRSEMNVSTLELGDSALYLCAGSLDGQGWTEAFFGQGTRLTVV.

The CDR3, as DNA: TGTGCCAGCAGTTTATTCCCGGGCCCAGCCAAAAACATTCAGTACTTC. As protein: CASSLFPGPAKNIQYF. V is TRBV28 and J is TRBJ2-4; D unresolved. Deletions cut 1 base from V and 0 bases from J, with 10 bases between. The V gene's germline CDR1 is MDHEN and CDR2 SYDVKM. The CDR3 covers 16 residues.

The sample holds many counts of this clonotype. This chain uses TRBV10-3 with TRBJ1-1, with D perhaps matching TRBD1 (5 bases). The CDR3 runs 11 residues. Per germline, CDR1 ENHRY and CDR2 SYGVKD. Between the trimmed V and J ends, which lost 8 bases and 8 bases, there was a span of 12 bases. The CDR3 region is CAISGPQEAFF. DNA for the CDR3: TGTGCCATCTCGGGGCCCCAGGAAGCTTTCTTT.

There are a few counts of this clonotype. This chain uses TRBV6-1 with TRBJ2-7, with TRBD1 identical over 10 bases. Germline values: CDR1 MNHNS, CDR2 SASEGT. This CDR3 has 15 residues. V dropped 6 bases and J dropped 2; count of bases not matched to a gene: 7. The DNA of the CDR3 is TGTGCCAGCAGATCAACCGGGACAGGGGCCTACGAGCAGTACTTC. This translates into CASRSTGTGAYEQYF.

Concerning this clonotype itself: A much larger clone differs from this one at a single base, so this may be a read error. J is TRBJ2-5 and V is TRBV25-1; D unresolved. CDR1 and CDR2 from the germline V gene are MGHDK and SYGVNS. The CDR3 is 14 residues long. The chain's CDR3 is CASSEPEQKETKYF. DNA for the CDR3: TGTGCCAGCAGTGAACCCGAACAGAAAGAGACCAAGTACTTC.

The gene calls are TRBV30 and TRBJ1-4; 7 bases agree with TRBD1. The CDR3 contains 15 residues. CDR1 GTSNPN and CDR2 SVGIG come from the germline V gene (reference sequence). V trimming: 2 bases; J trimming: 3 bases; junction bases outside the gene matches: 6. The CDR3 is CAWSWTGQPNEKLFF. CDR3 nucleotide sequence: TGTGCCTGGAGTTGGACGGGACAGCCTAATGAAAAACTGTTTTTT.

This clonotype was recorded at least ten times. The chain couples TRBV24-1 to TRBJ2-5; D ambiguous. V lost 4 bases, J lost 4 bases, and 15 bases lay in between. The CDR3 is 15 residues long. The V gene's germline CDR1 is KGHDR and CDR2 SFDVKD. The CDR3 nucleotides read TGTGCCACCAGTGACCTCACGGGCCCGGGAGAGACCCAGTACTTC. It translates to CATSDLTGPGETQYF.

This clonotype was counted many times. V gene TRBV11-2 combines with J gene TRBJ2-5; 7 nucleotides align to TRBD1. CDR1 is SGHAT and CDR2 is FQNNGV in the germline V gene. With V trimmed by 3 bases and J by 2 bases, 9 bases remained unmatched. The CDR3 runs 16 residues. The CDR3 coding sequence is TGTGCCAGCAGCTTTGTCCCGGGACAGCCTCAAGAGACCCAGTACTTC. It specifies CASSFVPGQPQETQYF.

In its sample, this clonotype was seen many times. The chain is built from TRBV12-3 or TRBV12-4 and TRBJ1-5; 7 bases line up with TRBD1. Trimming cost V 4 bases and J 7 bases; bases outside gene matches: 10. CDR3 size: 15 residues. CDR3 sequence reads: CASSSRQGPGQPQHF. The CDR3, as DNA: TGTGCCAGCAGTTCCCGACAGGGACCAGGGCAGCCCCAGCATTTT.

The rearrangement joins TRBV6-1 to TRBJ1-3; D may be TRBD1 (5 bases). The V end lost 4 bases, the J end lost 0 bases, and 13 bases lay between the germline ends. Germline V gives CDR1 MNHNS, CDR2 SASEGT. This CDR3 has 16 residues. The chain's CDR3 is CASSVEAGVSGNTIYF. For the CDR3, the DNA is TGTGCCAGCAGTGTAGAGGCGGGGGTCTCTGGAAACACCATATATTTT.

This clonotype was seen ten or more times. The chain joins TRBV28 to TRBJ2-7; 11 bases are a match to TRBD1. The CDR3 has 14 amino acids. Germline V gene sequence: CDR1 MDHEN, CDR2 SYDVKM. The trim removed 5 bases at V and 7 bases at J, leaving 7 bases unmatched. The CDR3 sequence is CASSLRTGGLEQYF. CDR3 in DNA: TGTGCCAGCAGTCTCCGGACAGGGGGCCTGGAGCAGTACTTC.

This clonotype showed up many times. The V gene is TRBV6-5, the J gene TRBJ1-2; 9 positions agree with TRBD1. CDR1 is MNHEY, CDR2 SVGAGI, per germline. The CDR3 loop spans 15 amino acids. After removal of 2 bases from V and 6 bases from J, the junction contained 7 bases not matched to a gene. The CDR3 is CASSYGTGYGDGYTF. CDR3 DNA sequence: TGTGCCAGCAGTTACGGGACAGGGTACGGTGATGGCTACACCTTC.

This clonotype has at least ten counts. The rearrangement links TRBV6-1 to TRBJ1-5; D possibly corresponds to TRBD1 (6 bases). The CDR3 contains 13 residues. The germline CDR1 and CDR2 sequences are MNHNS and SASEGT. The V gene lost 4 bases and the J gene lost 7 bases, with 11 bases spanning the gap. This CDR3 is CASSGQAAQPQHF. CDR3 DNA sequence: TGTGCCAGCAGTGGACAGGCAGCCCAGCCCCAGCATTTT.

This clonotype showed up many times. This chain joins TRBV6-1 and TRBJ1-2; D ambiguous. The V gene's germline CDR1 is MNHNS and CDR2 SASEGT. With 8 bases removed from V and 6 bases from J, the gap between germline ends came to 16 bases. The CDR3 sequence is 13 residues long. The CDR3: CASGRGEVDGYTF. CDR3 in DNA: TGTGCCAGCGGTCGGGGAGAAGTCGATGGCTACACCTTC.

DNA of the CDR3: TGTGCCAGCAGTTCCCCCTCCCGGCCAGAGACCCAGTACTTC. Amino acids: CASSSPSRPETQYF. This chain joins TRBV27 and TRBJ2-5; unclear D gene. CDR3 length: 14 amino acids. V was shortened by 4 bases and J by 4 bases, with 13 bases between the two germline ends. Per germline, CDR1 MNHEY and CDR2 SMNVEV (reference sequence).

CDR3 in DNA: TGTGCCAGTAGTATAGACGGACAGCCAACCTACGAGCAGTACTTC. Translating it yields CASSIDGQPTYEQYF. The chain is built from TRBV19 and TRBJ2-7; D may be TRBD1 (6 bases). Trimming shortened V by 0 bases and J by 2 bases, and 11 bases separated the two germline ends. The germline gives CDR1 LNHDA, CDR2 SQIVND (reference sequence). This CDR3 is 15 amino acids long.

This clonotype was counted ten times or more. This chain connects TRBV9 to TRBJ1-5; 7 bases match TRBD1. J gave up 2 bases and V 0 bases, and 2 bases lay outside the gene matches. The CDR3 is made up of 15 amino acids. Per germline, CDR1 SGDLS and CDR2 YYNGEE. Here the CDR3 DNA reads TGTGCCAGCAGCGTAGACAGGGGCGGCAATCAGCCCCAGCATTTT. This sequence encodes CASSVDRGGNQPQHF.

This clonotype was picked up many times. J is TRBJ2-7 and V is TRBV20-1; 7 bases are shared with TRBD1. This CDR3 has 13 residues. Per germline, CDR1 DFQATT and CDR2 SNEGSKA (reference sequence). V shed 5 bases and J 4 bases; nucleotides not matched to a gene: 8. CDR3 region: CSAPPTGQYEQYF. CDR3 nucleotides: TGCAGTGCTCCCCCCACGGGACAGTACGAGCAGTACTTC.

In its sample, this clonotype was seen many times. The chain is built from TRBV7-2 and TRBJ2-5; 7 bases fit TRBD1. Germline values: CDR1 SGHTA, CDR2 FQGNSA. V shed 5 bases and J 7 bases; nucleotides not matched to a gene: 7. The CDR3 runs 13 residues. The CDR3 DNA sequence: TGTGCCAGCAGCCAAGGGGGCTTGGGGACCCAGTACTTC. It codes for CASSQGGLGTQYF.

This clonotype was counted many times. The chain has TRBV9 and TRBJ2-5; 7 bases align to TRBD2. This CDR3 has 15 residues. Trimming took 0 bases from V and 0 from J; bases not matched to a gene: 2. CDR1 SGDLS and CDR2 YYNGEE come from the germline V gene. CDR3 in DNA: TGTGCCAGCAGCGTAGTTGCGGGGGACCAAGAGACCCAGTACTTC. As protein: CASSVVAGDQETQYF.

A note on this clonotype: This may arise from a read error, as a much more abundant clone is one base away. J is TRBJ1-1 and V is TRBV20-1; D ambiguous. From germline, CDR1 is DFQATT and CDR2 SNEGSKA (reference sequence). The CDR3 totals 10 residues. The DNA of the CDR3 is TGCAGTGCGAAATCCGGGGAAGCTTGCTTT. Translated: CSAKSGEACF.

This clonotype was counted a few times. This chain joins TRBV6-2 or TRBV6-3 and TRBJ1-5, with 7 positions matching TRBD1. V gave up 5 bases and J gave up 10 bases; unmatched junction bases: 14. The CDR3 is 15 amino acids. Germline V gene sequence: CDR1 MNHEY, CDR2 SVGEGT. The CDR3 is CASSALGTAPRPQHF. CDR3 DNA sequence: TGTGCCAGCAGTGCCCTCGGGACAGCCCCGCGCCCCCAGCATTTT.

The rearrangement joins TRBV3-1 to TRBJ1-2; 10 bases line up with TRBD1. The length of the CDR3 is 16 residues. J lost 8 bases, V lost 6 bases, and 15 bases had no gene match. Germline lookup yields CDR1 LGHDT and CDR2 YNNKEL (reference sequence). Here the CDR3 DNA reads TGTGCCAGCAGTCCTACTTCTTCCGGGACAGGGGAAGGCTACACCTTC. The encoded protein is CASSPTSSGTGEGYTF.

There are many counts of this clonotype. The chain uses TRBV12-3 or TRBV12-4 and TRBJ2-5; D remains ambiguous. The ends were cut back, 5 bases at V and 3 bases at J, with 16 bases in the middle. The CDR3 has 15 amino acids. Here the CDR3 reads CASSNLLGPKETQYF. The CDR3 DNA follows: TGTGCCAGCAGTAATCTATTGGGCCCTAAAGAGACCCAGTACTTC.

This clonotype has ten or more counts. The chain carries TRBV24-1 and TRBJ1-1; tentative D call: TRBD1 (6 bases). Germline V CDR1 and CDR2: KGHDR, SFDVKD. Trimming cost V 8 bases and J 1 base, with 13 bases left between them. This CDR3 is built from 14 residues. In nucleotides, the CDR3 is TGTGCCACCACCGAGGGGGGCCCGAACACTGAAGCTTTCTTT. Its protein product is CATTEGGPNTEAFF.